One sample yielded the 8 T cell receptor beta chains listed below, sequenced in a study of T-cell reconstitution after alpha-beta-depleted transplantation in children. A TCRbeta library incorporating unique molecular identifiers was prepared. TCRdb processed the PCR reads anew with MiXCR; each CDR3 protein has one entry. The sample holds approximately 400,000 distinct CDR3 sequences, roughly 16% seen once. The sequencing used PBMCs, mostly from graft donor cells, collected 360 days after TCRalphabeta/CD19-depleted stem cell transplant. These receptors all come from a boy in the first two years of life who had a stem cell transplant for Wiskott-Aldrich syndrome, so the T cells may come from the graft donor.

In DNA form, the CDR3 reads TGCAGCGTTGAACTTAAGAACGGCTACACCTTC. It is translated as CSVELKNGYTF. The chain carries TRBV29-1 and TRBJ1-2; the D is unclear. CDR3 size: 11 residues. Germline lookup yields CDR1 SQVTM and CDR2 ANQGSEA. V was shortened by 2 bases and J by 8 bases, with 9 bases between the two germline ends.

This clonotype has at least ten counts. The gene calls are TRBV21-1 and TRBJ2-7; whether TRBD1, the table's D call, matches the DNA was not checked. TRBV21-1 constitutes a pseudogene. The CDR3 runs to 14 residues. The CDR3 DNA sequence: TGTGCCAGCAGCGGAAGGGACAGCCCTTACGAGCAGTACTTC. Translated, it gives CASSGRDSPYEQYF.

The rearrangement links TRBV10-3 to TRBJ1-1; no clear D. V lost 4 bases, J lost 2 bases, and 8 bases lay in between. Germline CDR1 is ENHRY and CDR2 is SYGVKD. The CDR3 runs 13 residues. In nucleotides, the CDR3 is TGTGCCATCAGTGTCCGGATTAACACTGAAGCTTTCTTT. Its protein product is CAISVRINTEAFF.

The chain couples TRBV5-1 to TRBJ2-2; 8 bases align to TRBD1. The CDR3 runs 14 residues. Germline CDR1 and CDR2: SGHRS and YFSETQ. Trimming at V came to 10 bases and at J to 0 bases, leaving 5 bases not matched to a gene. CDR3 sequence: CAVGQGPNTGELFF. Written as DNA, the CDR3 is TGCGCCGTTGGACAGGGCCCGAACACCGGGGAGCTGTTTTTT.

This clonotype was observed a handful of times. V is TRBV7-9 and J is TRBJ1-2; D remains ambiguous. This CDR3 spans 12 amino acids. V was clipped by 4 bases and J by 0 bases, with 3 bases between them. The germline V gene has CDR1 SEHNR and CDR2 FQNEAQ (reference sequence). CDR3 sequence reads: CASSSSNYGYTF. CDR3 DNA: TGTGCCAGCAGCTCTTCTAACTATGGCTACACCTTC.

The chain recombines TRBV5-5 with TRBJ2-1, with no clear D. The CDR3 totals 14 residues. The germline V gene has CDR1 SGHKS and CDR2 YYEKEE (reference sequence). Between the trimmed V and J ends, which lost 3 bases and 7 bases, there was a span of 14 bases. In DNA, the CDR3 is TGTGCCAGCAGCTACTTCGTACGTGCGAATGAGCAGTTCTTC. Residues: CASSYFVRANEQFF.

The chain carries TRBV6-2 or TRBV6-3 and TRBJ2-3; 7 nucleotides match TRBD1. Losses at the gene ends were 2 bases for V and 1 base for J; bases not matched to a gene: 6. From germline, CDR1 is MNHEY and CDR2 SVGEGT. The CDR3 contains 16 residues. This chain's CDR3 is CASSYDRQGGTDTQYF. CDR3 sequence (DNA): TGTGCCAGCAGTTACGACCGACAGGGAGGCACAGATACGCAGTATTTT.

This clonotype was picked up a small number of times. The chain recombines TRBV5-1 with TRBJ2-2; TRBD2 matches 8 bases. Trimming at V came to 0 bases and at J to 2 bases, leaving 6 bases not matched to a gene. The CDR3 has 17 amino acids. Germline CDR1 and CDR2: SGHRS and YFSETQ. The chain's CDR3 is CASSLVPGGSNTGELFF. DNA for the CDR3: TGCGCCAGCAGCTTGGTTCCGGGAGGGTCAAACACCGGGGAGCTGTTTTTT.